A single T cell receptor beta chain is shown here with its context. The antigen remains undetermined. Trimming shortened V by 4 bases and J by 8 bases, and 16 bases separated the two germline ends. Per germline, CDR1 SGHRS and CDR2 YFSETQ. CDR3 length: 14 amino acids. Using immunoSEQ multiplex PCR, the repertoire was profiled, and TCRdb retains in-frame clones only, with some absent. The sample holds over 30,000 clones, about 77% seen once. The sample belongs to a study of T cells in tumors after PD-1 blockade. Template: tumor biopsy or peripheral blood genomic DNA, about 550-6,500 ng per sample. Regarding the study as a whole: Some novel exhausted tumor clones appeared in pre-treatment blood, suggesting peripheral recruitment.

The receptor's source is a human donor with basal cell carcinoma. The source was PBMCs, collected before anti-PD-1 treatment. This chain links TRBV5-1 with TRBJ1-5, with D possibly TRBD1 on 5 matching bases. The DNA of the CDR3 is TGCGCCAGCAGCCTCGGGACTCTGCAGGAGCCCCAGCATTTT. It translates to CASSLGTLQEPQHF.